These 14 T cell receptor beta chains were all obtained from the same sample, sequenced in a study of cytomegalovirus exposure and HLA in healthy donors. PCR employed 60 Vbeta and 13 Jbeta primers. Sequencing was performed with immunoSEQ multiplex PCR; in TCRdb, only in-frame clones are kept and a portion is missing. Found here are about 160,000 clones, around 80% of them singletons; the top ten hold under 8%. The sample consisted of PBMCs. Receptor source: a man in his fifties in good health and CMV-seropositive.

The chain recombines TRBV10-3 with TRBJ2-7; TRBD2 aligns across 11 bases. The CDR3 is 15 amino acids. Germline CDR1 is ENHRY and CDR2 is SYGVKD. Trimming cost V 9 bases and J 2 bases; bases outside gene matches: 9. The CDR3 here is CAIRGTSGGTYEQYF. In DNA, the CDR3 is TGTGCCATAAGGGGGACTAGCGGAGGAACCTACGAGCAGTACTTC.

The chain couples TRBV7-9 to TRBJ1-2, with 9 bases identical to TRBD1. The CDR3 consists of 17 residues. Per germline, CDR1 SEHNR and CDR2 FQNEAQ (reference sequence). V was pared by 4 bases and J by 4 bases, with 13 bases of the junction left unmatched. CDR3 sequence: CASSSPGQGGVLYGYTF. Written as DNA, the CDR3 is TGTGCCAGCAGCTCCCCGGGACAGGGAGGAGTCCTCTATGGCTACACCTTC.

The chain joins TRBV5-6 to TRBJ1-2; a possible D gene is TRBD1 (5 bases). The CDR3 extends over 14 amino acids. Germline CDR1 reads SGHDT; CDR2 reads YYEEEE. Trimming cost V 2 bases and J 4 bases, with 12 bases left between them. CDR3 in amino acids: CASSFGEGLYGYTF. The CDR3 nucleotides read TGTGCCAGCAGCTTTGGGGAGGGACTCTATGGCTACACCTTC.

V usage is TRBV2 and J usage is TRBJ1-2; perhaps TRBD1 as D (6 bases). The V gene lost 7 bases and the J gene lost 8 bases, with 23 bases spanning the gap. The germline V gene has CDR1 SNHLY and CDR2 FYNNEI. The CDR3 is 15 amino acids. CDR3 sequence reads: CASTPRDRLTIGYTF. The CDR3 DNA reads as TGTGCCAGCACCCCCCGTGACAGGCTAACAATCGGCTACACCTTC.

The J gene is TRBJ1-1, the V gene TRBV19; 9 bases line up with TRBD1. Germline CDR1 reads LNHDA; CDR2 reads SQIVND (reference sequence). With 8 bases clipped from V and 1 base from J, the junction kept 20 bases outside the gene matches. The CDR3 extends over 19 amino acids. This CDR3 reads CASSASLWDRAIPNTEAFF. For the CDR3, the DNA is TGTGCCAGTTCCGCATCACTTTGGGACAGGGCCATTCCGAACACTGAAGCTTTCTTT. Together with reference TRBV19 and TRBJ1-1, the CDR3 gives the full variable domain: DGGITQSPKYLFRKEGQNVTLSCEQNLNHDAMYWYRQDPGQGLRLIYYSQIVNDFQKGDIAEGYSVSREKKESFPLTVTSAQKNPTAFYLCASSASLWDRAIPNTEAFFGQGTRLTVV.

This chain joins TRBV6-6 and TRBJ1-5; TRBD1 is a possible D gene (6 bases). Trimming stripped 0 bases from V and 3 bases from J, with 9 bases between. The CDR3 is made up of 15 amino acids. Germline V gene data show CDR1 as MNHNY and CDR2 as SVGAGI (reference sequence). The CDR3 DNA follows: TGTGCCAGCAGTTACTCTCGGGACATCAATCAGCCCCAGCATTTT. Translated: CASSYSRDINQPQHF.

As to this clone: Its ends do not fully match the called genes, so a read error is possible. The chain links TRBV7-7 to TRBJ2-1; 7 bases are a match to TRBD2. The germline CDR1 and CDR2 sequences are SSHAT and FNYEAQ (reference sequence). The CDR3 loop spans 15 amino acids. CDR3 sequence: CASSQTSASYNEQFF. CDR3 bases: TGTGCTAGCAGCCAAACTAGCGCCTCCTACAATGAGCAGTTCTTC.

The chain links TRBV10-1 to TRBJ1-1; D is uncertain. The CDR3 loop spans 13 amino acids. V lost 2 bases to trimming and J lost 1 base, with 5 bases between them. The germline CDR1 and CDR2 sequences are WNHNN and SYGVQD (reference sequence). The CDR3 DNA follows: TGCGCCAGCAGTGAGGGAGCGAACACTGAAGCTTTCTTT. This codes for CASSEGANTEAFF.

CDR3 DNA sequence: TGTGCCAGCAGCTCGTCTGGGAGGGGAGACACTGAAGCTTTCTTT. Translated: CASSSSGRGDTEAFF. The J gene is TRBJ1-1, the V gene TRBV5-4; possibly TRBD1 for D (5 bases). Germline V gene sequence: CDR1 SGHNT, CDR2 YYREEE (reference sequence). The CDR3 is 15 residues long. Trimming removed 3 bases from V and 3 bases from J, with 15 bases in between.

The chain employs TRBV6-6 and TRBJ1-5; D not certain. CDR3 size: 15 residues. The V gene lost 0 bases and the J gene lost 3 bases, with 9 bases spanning the gap. Germline V CDR1 and CDR2: MNHNY, SVGAGI (reference sequence). The CDR3 nucleotides read TGTGCCAGCAGTTACTCTGGGCAGCACAATCAGCCCCAGCATTTT. Encoded protein: CASSYSGQHNQPQHF.

The gene calls are TRBV7-3 and TRBJ2-5; TRBD1 is a possible D gene (5 bases). The germline gives CDR1 SGHTA, CDR2 FQGTGA. V lost 6 bases and J 2 bases, leaving 10 bases between the germline ends. The CDR3 is made up of 13 amino acids. This CDR3 reads CASSRTPQETQYF. DNA of the CDR3: TGTGCCAGCAGTCGGACACCGCAAGAGACCCAGTACTTC.

The V call is TRBV9, the J call TRBJ2-7, with TRBD1 identical over 8 bases. This CDR3 is built from 14 residues. Germline lookup yields CDR1 SGDLS and CDR2 YYNGEE. The junction had 7 bases not matched to a gene; V was cut back by 3 bases and J by 5 bases. CDR3 sequence (DNA): TGTGCCAGCAGCGCTGGGACAGGCGAAAACGAGCAGTACGTC. Its protein product is CASSAGTGENEQYV.

The chain carries TRBV11-2 and TRBJ1-3, with a possible D match to TRBD1 (6 bases). The CDR3 covers 16 residues. The germline V gene encodes CDR1 SGHAT and CDR2 FQNNGV. Trimming left V 6 bases short and J 0 bases short, with 15 bases between. The CDR3 spells CASRLRDMSSGNTIYF. The CDR3 coding sequence is TGTGCCAGCAGACTACGGGACATGAGCTCTGGAAACACCATATATTTT.

This clone was counted a few times. This chain joins TRBV5-6 and TRBJ1-4, with TRBD1 identical over 10 bases. Germline-derived CDR1 and CDR2 are SGHDT and YYEEEE. The CDR3 length is 15 residues. Germline trimming cut 1 base from V and 8 bases from J; bases unmatched to any gene: 5. The CDR3 sequence: CASSLIGTGDEKLFF. In DNA form, the CDR3 reads TGTGCCAGCAGCTTGATCGGGACAGGGGACGAAAAACTGTTTTTT. Supplemented by reference TRBV5-6 and TRBJ1-4, the full variable domain reads DAGVTQSPTHLIKTRGQQVTLRCSPKSGHDTVSWYQQALGQGPQFIFQYYEEEERQRGNFPDRFSGHQFPNYSSELNVNALLLGDSALYLCASSLIGTGDEKLFFGSGTQLSVL.